The sequence of this TCR beta chain was determined in a study of T-cell reconstitution after alpha-beta-depleted transplantation in children. The CDR3 covers 14 residues. With 5 bases removed from V and 8 bases from J, the gap between germline ends came to 16 bases. This clonotype has a handful of counts. What it binds is unknown. Study-wide findings and caveats: Several patients had high TCRbeta diversity at day 60; it came from surviving recipient T cells and thymic progenitors. Newly generated T cells supplied most T-cell counts and diversity one year post-transplant. Reported findings indicate that, about two months after transplant, alpha-beta T cells came from several hundred expanded clones, which were derived from non-depleted graft cells.

Preparing the TCRbeta library involved the use of unique molecular identifiers. Each CDR3 protein is one row after TCRdb ran MiXCR on the PCR reads. The table includes about 280,000 distinct CDR3 sequences, roughly 12% detected once. The TCR comes from a male patient aged 2-15 years who had a stem cell transplant for chronic granulomatous disease, so the T cells may come from the graft donor. The chain is built from TRBV12-3 or TRBV12-4 and TRBJ2-1, with D unresolved. The source was peripheral blood, collected 180 days after TCRalphabeta/CD19-depleted stem cell transplant. The CDR3 loop is CASSPLSGIHEQFF. The CDR3 DNA sequence: TGTGCCAGCAGTCCTCTCTCCGGAATCCATGAGCAGTTCTTC.